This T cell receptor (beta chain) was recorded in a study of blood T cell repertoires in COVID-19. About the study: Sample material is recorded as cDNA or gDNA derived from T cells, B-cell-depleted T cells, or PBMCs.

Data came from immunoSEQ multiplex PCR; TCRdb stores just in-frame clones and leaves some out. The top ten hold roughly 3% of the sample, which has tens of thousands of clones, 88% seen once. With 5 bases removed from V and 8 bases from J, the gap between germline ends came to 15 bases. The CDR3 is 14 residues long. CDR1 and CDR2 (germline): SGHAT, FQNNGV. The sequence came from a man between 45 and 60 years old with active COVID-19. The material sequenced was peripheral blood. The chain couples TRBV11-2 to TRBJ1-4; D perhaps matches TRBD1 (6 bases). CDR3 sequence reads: CASSRGFGGEKLFF. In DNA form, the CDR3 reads TGTGCCAGCAGCAGGGGGTTCGGGGGGGAAAAACTGTTTTTT. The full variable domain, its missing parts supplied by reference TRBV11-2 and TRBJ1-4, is EAGVAQSPRYKIIEKRQSVAFWCNPISGHATLYWYQQILGQGPKLLIQFQNNGVVDDSQLPKDRFSAERLKGVDSTLKIQPAKLEDSAVYLCASSRGFGGEKLFFGSGTQLSVL.